This T cell receptor (beta chain) was sequenced in a study of shared clonotypes between healthy human individuals. Some clones are missing from TCRdb's copy, which holds only in-frame ones; the method was immunoSEQ multiplex PCR. The data hold around 2.1 million clones, with more than 90% observed a single time. The sample consisted of naive CD4+ T cells sorted from blood. Subset of the sample: CD45RA+ positively selected. The TCR originated in a man between 18 and 35 years old in good health.

CDR3 region: CATRKEQTLNTEAFF. In nucleotides, the CDR3 is TGTGCCACCAGAAAGGAACAGACCTTGAACACTGAAGCTTTCTTT. The chain uses TRBV15 and TRBJ1-1; D not resolved. The CDR3 sequence is 15 residues long. CDR1 and CDR2 (germline): LNHNV, YYDKDF (reference sequence). Trimming shortened V by 6 bases and J by 0 bases, and 14 bases separated the two germline ends.